The rows below give T cell receptor beta chains drawn from one sample of a study of shared clonotypes between healthy human individuals. The protocol was immunoSEQ multiplex PCR, while the TCRdb copy is restricted to in-frame clones and leaves out a portion. The top ten hold 0.36% of the sample, which has 2 million to 2.5 million clones, 93% seen once. Material for sequencing was naive CD4+ T cells from PBMCs. The source is a man between 18 and 35 years old in good health. Some clones in this sample may be carry-over from other donors' samples. The CDR3 runs from the conserved cysteine through the conserved F or W. Fields, in order: J gene, D gene, V gene, clone size, CDR3 DNA, CDR3 protein. The D gene is left open where the match is weak. Size is omitted from some rows. Given values are once, few, many or a class for expanded clones.

j_gene: TRBJ1-6
d_gene: -
v_gene: TRBV30
abundance: -
CDR3nt: TGTGCCTGGAGTCCTGGATATAATTCACCCCTCCACTTT
CDR3aa: CAWSPGYNSPLHF

j_gene: TRBJ2-7
d_gene: -
v_gene: TRBV6-5
abundance: -
CDR3nt: TGTGCCAGCAGGGGGTACAAATACGAGCAGTACTTC
CDR3aa: CASRGYKYEQYF

j_gene: TRBJ1-1
d_gene: -
v_gene: TRBV6-5
abundance: -
CDR3nt: TGTGCCAGCAGCCCTACACCGGGCACTGAAGCTTTCTTT
CDR3aa: CASSPTPGTEAFF

j_gene: TRBJ2-3
d_gene: TRBD2
v_gene: TRBV5-1
abundance: -
CDR3nt: TGCGCCAGCAGCAAACTAGCGGAGGCCGGAGATACGCAGTATTTT
CDR3aa: CASSKLAEAGDTQYF

j_gene: TRBJ1-1
d_gene: -
v_gene: TRBV28
abundance: -
CDR3nt: TGTGCCAGCAGTTTAGGAAAGGGGGGCACTGAAGCTTTCTTT
CDR3aa: CASSLGKGGTEAFF

j_gene: TRBJ2-7
d_gene: TRBD2
v_gene: TRBV5-1
abundance: -
CDR3nt: TGCGCCAGCAGCTTGGAGGGACTAGCGGGAGTCGGTGAGCAGTACTTC
CDR3aa: CASSLEGLAGVGEQYF

j_gene: TRBJ1-2
d_gene: -
v_gene: TRBV2
abundance: -
CDR3nt: TGTGCCAGCAGGCCTGGTCCCTATGGCTACACCTTC
CDR3aa: CASRPGPYGYTF

j_gene: TRBJ1-2
d_gene: TRBD1
v_gene: TRBV27
abundance: -
CDR3nt: TGTGCCAGCAGTATGGCGGGACAGGGGAGCTACACCTTC
CDR3aa: CASSMAGQGSYTF

j_gene: TRBJ2-1
d_gene: -
v_gene: TRBV23-1
abundance: -
CDR3nt: TGCGCCAGCAGTCACCGGCCGGAGCAGTTCTTC
CDR3aa: CASSHRPEQFF

j_gene: TRBJ1-2
d_gene: -
v_gene: TRBV29-1
abundance: -
CDR3nt: TGCAGCGTTGTCCCACAACTGAAAGGAAACTATGGCTACACCTTC
CDR3aa: CSVVPQLKGNYGYTF

j_gene: TRBJ2-7
d_gene: -
v_gene: TRBV28
abundance: -
CDR3nt: TGTGCCAGCAGTTCTGGGGGAGCGGAATTTTATTACGAGCAGTACTTC
CDR3aa: CASSSGGAEFYYEQYF

j_gene: TRBJ2-7
d_gene: TRBD1
v_gene: TRBV5-1
abundance: -
CDR3nt: TGCGCCAGCAGCTTCCAACAGGGGTACGAGCAGTACTTC
CDR3aa: CASSFQQGYEQYF

j_gene: TRBJ2-7
d_gene: -
v_gene: TRBV28
abundance: -
CDR3nt: TGTGCCAGCAGGGACAGCTACGAGCAGTACTTC
CDR3aa: CASRDSYEQYF

j_gene: TRBJ2-5
d_gene: -
v_gene: TRBV30
abundance: -
CDR3nt: TGTGCCTGGAGTGTCCTGGGGGGAGAGACCCAGTACTTC
CDR3aa: CAWSVLGGETQYF

j_gene: TRBJ2-2
d_gene: TRBD1
v_gene: TRBV5-4
abundance: -
CDR3nt: TGTGCCAGCAGCCCCAGACAGGGGAACACCGGGGAGCTGTTTTTT
CDR3aa: CASSPRQGNTGELFF

j_gene: TRBJ2-5
d_gene: -
v_gene: TRBV9
abundance: -
CDR3nt: TGTGCCAGCAGCGTAGCTACTAGCCAAGAGACCCAGTACTTC
CDR3aa: CASSVATSQETQYF

j_gene: TRBJ1-5
d_gene: TRBD1
v_gene: TRBV19
abundance: few
CDR3nt: TGTGCCAGTAGTAGCGACAGGGTGAGGAATCAGCCCCAGCATTTT
CDR3aa: CASSSDRVRNQPQHF

j_gene: TRBJ2-1
d_gene: TRBD2
v_gene: TRBV27
abundance: -
CDR3nt: TGTGCCAGCAGTGACCGACTAGCGGGTGACAATGAGCAGTTCTTC
CDR3aa: CASSDRLAGDNEQFF

j_gene: TRBJ1-5
d_gene: -
v_gene: TRBV5-6
abundance: few
CDR3nt: TGTGCCAGCAGCTTGGGGAGGGGCCAGCCCCAGCATTTT
CDR3aa: CASSLGRGQPQHF

j_gene: TRBJ1-2
d_gene: TRBD1
v_gene: TRBV2
abundance: -
CDR3nt: TGTGCCAGCACGGGGGGACAGGGGTGGGGCTACACCTTC
CDR3aa: CASTGGQGWGYTF

j_gene: TRBJ2-3
d_gene: -
v_gene: TRBV7-9
abundance: -
CDR3nt: TGTGCCAGCAGCGGCATCGCGCAGTATTTT
CDR3aa: CASSGIAQYF

j_gene: TRBJ2-7
d_gene: TRBD2
v_gene: TRBV28
abundance: -
CDR3nt: TGTGCCAGCAGCCTTAGCGGGATCCCTTACGAGCAGTACTTC
CDR3aa: CASSLSGIPYEQYF

j_gene: TRBJ2-3
d_gene: TRBD2
v_gene: TRBV11-3
abundance: once
CDR3nt: TGTGCCAGCAGCTCTGGGGGAGGGTCAGATACGCAGTATTTT
CDR3aa: CASSSGGGSDTQYF

j_gene: TRBJ1-4
d_gene: TRBD1
v_gene: TRBV6-6
abundance: -
CDR3nt: TGTGCCAGCAGTACCCTGGGACAGGAGAATGAAAAACTGTTTTTT
CDR3aa: CASSTLGQENEKLFF

j_gene: TRBJ2-1
d_gene: TRBD2
v_gene: TRBV7-8
abundance: -
CDR3nt: TGTGCCAGCAGCCAAGTCGTTGCGGGAGGGGAGCAGTTCTTC
CDR3aa: CASSQVVAGGEQFF

j_gene: TRBJ2-1
d_gene: TRBD2
v_gene: TRBV7-2
abundance: -
CDR3nt: TGTGCCAGCAGCAAACACTTAGCGGGGGACTACAATGAGCAGTTCTTC
CDR3aa: CASSKHLAGDYNEQFF

j_gene: TRBJ1-2
d_gene: -
v_gene: TRBV19
abundance: -
CDR3nt: TGTGCCAGTACCAGGGACGCAGGGGCCTATGGCTACACCTTC
CDR3aa: CASTRDAGAYGYTF

j_gene: TRBJ2-7
d_gene: -
v_gene: TRBV2
abundance: once
CDR3nt: TGTGCCAGCAGTGCACTAGTCTCCTACGAGCAGTACTTC
CDR3aa: CASSALVSYEQYF

j_gene: TRBJ1-1
d_gene: TRBD1
v_gene: TRBV28
abundance: -
CDR3nt: TGTGCCAGCAGTTTAGGAGTGAGGGGGCGCGTTACTGAAGCTTTCTTT
CDR3aa: CASSLGVRGRVTEAFF

j_gene: TRBJ1-5
d_gene: -
v_gene: TRBV6-1
abundance: once
CDR3nt: TGTGCCAGCAAAGGGGGGGAATTGCAGCCCCAGCATTTT
CDR3aa: CASKGGELQPQHF

j_gene: TRBJ1-1
d_gene: -
v_gene: TRBV20-1
abundance: few
CDR3nt: TGCAGTGCTAGAACCAGAATAGGAGCTTTCTTT
CDR3aa: CSARTRIGAFF

j_gene: TRBJ1-5
d_gene: TRBD1
v_gene: TRBV2
abundance: -
CDR3nt: TGTGCCAGCGGGACAGACAATCAGCCCCAGCATTTT
CDR3aa: CASGTDNQPQHF

j_gene: TRBJ2-2
d_gene: -
v_gene: TRBV28
abundance: -
CDR3nt: TGTGCCAGCAGTTCCAGGGGGAGGTGGAACACCGGGGAGCTGTTTTTT
CDR3aa: CASSSRGRWNTGELFF

j_gene: TRBJ1-1
d_gene: TRBD1
v_gene: TRBV28
abundance: -
CDR3nt: TGTGCCAGCAGGAGAACAGGGGGGGAGAACACTGAAGCTTTCTTT
CDR3aa: CASRRTGGENTEAFF

j_gene: TRBJ2-1
d_gene: -
v_gene: TRBV7-9
abundance: -
CDR3nt: TGTGCCAGCAGCTTAGAATTAGGTTGGGAGGGACAGCCACACAAGGAGTTCTTC
CDR3aa: CASSLELGWEGQPHKEFF

j_gene: TRBJ1-1
d_gene: -
v_gene: TRBV7-2
abundance: -
CDR3nt: TGTGCCAGCAGCTTGCTGGCGAACACTGAAGCTTTCTTT
CDR3aa: CASSLLANTEAFF

j_gene: TRBJ2-5
d_gene: -
v_gene: TRBV20-1
abundance: -
CDR3nt: TGCAGTGCTAGACTGGGGGAGACCCAGTACTTC
CDR3aa: CSARLGETQYF

j_gene: TRBJ1-2
d_gene: -
v_gene: TRBV19
abundance: once
CDR3nt: TGTGCCAGTAGTATTGTGACAGACTCCTATGGCTACACCTTC
CDR3aa: CASSIVTDSYGYTF

j_gene: TRBJ2-3
d_gene: -
v_gene: TRBV28
abundance: -
CDR3nt: TGTGCCAGCAGTAGCGGCGCCACGCAGTATTTT
CDR3aa: CASSSGATQYF

j_gene: TRBJ2-7
d_gene: TRBD1
v_gene: TRBV19
abundance: few
CDR3nt: TGTGCCAGTACTGACAGGGACTACGAGCAGTACTTC
CDR3aa: CASTDRDYEQYF

j_gene: TRBJ2-7
d_gene: TRBD2
v_gene: TRBV10-1
abundance: -
CDR3nt: TGCGCCAGCAGTGAGCAACTAGCGGGAGCCAAGCAGTACTTC
CDR3aa: CASSEQLAGAKQYF

j_gene: TRBJ1-1
d_gene: -
v_gene: TRBV14
abundance: -
CDR3nt: TGTGCCAGCAGCCAAAGCCCCCGGGATATATTGAACACTGAAGCTTTCTTT
CDR3aa: CASSQSPRDILNTEAFF